This T cell receptor (beta chain) was found in a study of cytomegalovirus exposure and HLA in healthy donors. Overall study context: In a previous analysis, 117 million unique TCR beta sequences were found from about 179 million T cells. Findings and limits, study-wide: Analyzed later, most CMV-associated TCR beta chains appeared HLA-restricted. A later analysis linked roughly 17,000 TCR beta sequences to HLA alleles at 0.05 false discovery rate. Listed as cytomegalovirus-associated were roughly 180 TCR beta chains.

Unmatched junction bases numbered 5, after V lost 6 bases and J lost 4 bases. The CDR3 has 14 residues. The germline CDR1 and CDR2 sequences are MNHNY and SVGAGI (reference sequence). This clone is medium-sized. Its antigen is unidentified. It was with 60 Vbeta and 13 Jbeta primers that the PCR ran. TCRdb keeps only in-frame clones here, not all; method: immunoSEQ multiplex PCR. Of 140,000 to 150,000 clones in the sample, around 75% were seen once. The source material was PBMCs. The receptor was isolated from a man aged 30 to 45 in good health and CMV-seronegative. V and J are TRBV6-6 and TRBJ1-5, with 8 bases identical to TRBD1. This CDR3 reads CASRSGTGNQPQHF. CDR3 DNA sequence: TGTGCCAGCAGATCCGGGACAGGTAATCAGCCCCAGCATTTT.